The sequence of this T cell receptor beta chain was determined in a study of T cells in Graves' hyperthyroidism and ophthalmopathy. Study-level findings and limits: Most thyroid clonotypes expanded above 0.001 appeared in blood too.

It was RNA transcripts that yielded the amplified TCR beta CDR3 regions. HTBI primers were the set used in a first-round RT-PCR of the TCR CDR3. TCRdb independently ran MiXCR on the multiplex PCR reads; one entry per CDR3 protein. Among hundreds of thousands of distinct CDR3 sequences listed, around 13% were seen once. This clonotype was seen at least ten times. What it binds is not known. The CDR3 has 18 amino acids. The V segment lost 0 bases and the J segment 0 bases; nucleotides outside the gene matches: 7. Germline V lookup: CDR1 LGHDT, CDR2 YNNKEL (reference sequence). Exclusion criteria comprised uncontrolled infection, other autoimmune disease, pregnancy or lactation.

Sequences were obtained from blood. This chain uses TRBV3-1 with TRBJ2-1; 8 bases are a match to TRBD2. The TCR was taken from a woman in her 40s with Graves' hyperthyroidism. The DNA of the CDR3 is TGTGCCAGCAGCCAAGAAAGAGTAGCGGGGTACTCCTACAATGAGCAGTTCTTC. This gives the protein CASSQERVAGYSYNEQFF.